These 16 T cell receptor beta chains were sequenced from one sample in a study of human thymus T cells (dated by TCRdb to 2018 to 2020). Thymus tissue was obtained as surgical resects removed during corrective cardiac surgery. Library generation was performed with the immunoSEQ multiplex PCR assay. This immuneACCESS table, as held by TCRdb, lists in-frame sequences with V and J called but not all clones. Of the missing ones, under half trace to an unresolved V gene in checked studies; the others have no known cause. This sample holds about 120,000 clones; around 95% were observed only once. Together, the top ten hold 0.024% of the sample. The specimen sequenced was thymus tissue. Every receptor here comes from a boy younger than two with a congenital heart defect but otherwise immunologically healthy.

The rearrangement links TRBV5-4 to TRBJ1-6; weak D call: TRBD1 (5 bases). V was clipped by 4 bases and J by 8 bases, with 22 bases between them. Per the germline V gene, CDR1 is SGHNT and CDR2 is YYREEE (reference sequence). This CDR3 has 17 amino acids. The CDR3 bases are TGTGCCAGCAGCGTTCTTTCCGGGACTCCATACGATTCACCCCTCCACTTT. It encodes CASSVLSGTPYDSPLHF.

The chain joins TRBV10-1 to TRBJ2-5; D uncertain. V was shortened by 0 bases and J by 5 bases, with 7 bases between the two germline ends. This CDR3 is 13 amino acids long. Germline values: CDR1 WNHNN, CDR2 SYGVQD (reference sequence). The CDR3 reads CASSESGWETQYF. DNA for the CDR3: TGCGCCAGCAGTGAGTCCGGATGGGAGACCCAGTACTTC.

V is TRBV4-2 and J is TRBJ2-1; 8 bases map to TRBD2. J lost 1 base, V lost 1 base, and 9 bases had no gene match. The CDR3 contains 18 residues. Per the germline V gene, CDR1 is LGHNA and CDR2 is YNFKEQ. The CDR3 DNA reads TGTGCCAGCAGCCAAGTCAACGGAGCGGGGGCTTCCTACAATGAGCAGTTCTTC. This translates into CASSQVNGAGASYNEQFF.

V is TRBV5-1 and J is TRBJ2-7; 11 bases align to TRBD2. Looked up from germline, CDR1 is SGHRS and CDR2 is YFSETQ. This CDR3 comprises 16 residues. After removal of 0 bases from V and 0 bases from J, the junction contained 2 bases not matched to a gene. CDR3: CASSLVLAGASYEQYF. Here the CDR3 DNA reads TGCGCCAGCAGCTTGGTACTAGCGGGGGCCTCCTACGAGCAGTACTTC.

The chain recombines TRBV6-6 with TRBJ1-1; D remains ambiguous. The CDR3 totals 14 residues. Germline CDR1 MNHNY, CDR2 SVGAGI (reference sequence). Trimming removed 1 base from V and 1 base from J, with 7 bases in between. The CDR3 is CASSYYQENTEAFF. The CDR3 coding sequence is TGTGCCAGCAGTTACTATCAGGAGAACACTGAAGCTTTCTTT.

J is TRBJ1-6 and V is TRBV7-2; no firm D call. The germline V and J ends were trimmed by 2 bases and 2 bases, with 16 bases remaining between them. The CDR3 is 18 residues long. Germline assignment: CDR1 SGHTA and CDR2 FQGNSA. CDR3 coding DNA: TGTGCCAGCAGCTTAATGAACGGCTGGAGGCCCTATAATTCACCCCTCCACTTT. The encoded protein is CASSLMNGWRPYNSPLHF.

The chain recombines TRBV2 with TRBJ2-1; 9 positions match TRBD2. The length of the CDR3 is 15 residues. Germline trimming cut 5 bases from V and 8 bases from J; bases unmatched to any gene: 10. Germline V lookup: CDR1 SNHLY, CDR2 FYNNEI. The CDR3 protein is CASSPRAGGLDEQFF. The CDR3 bases are TGTGCCAGCAGTCCTAGGGCGGGGGGGCTTGATGAGCAGTTCTTC. The complete variable domain, with remaining parts taken from reference TRBV2 and TRBJ2-1, reads EPEVTQTPSHQVTQMGQEVILRCVPISNHLYFYWYRQILGQKVEFLVSFYNNEISEKSEIFDDQFSVERPDGSNFTLKIRSTKLEDSAMYFCASSPRAGGLDEQFFGPGTRLTVL.

This chain links TRBV4-1 with TRBJ2-1; weak D call: TRBD2 (5 bases). V was clipped by 1 base and J by 5 bases, with 18 bases between them. Germline assignment: CDR1 MGHRA and CDR2 YSYEKL. The CDR3 has 17 amino acids. The CDR3 bases are TGCGCCAGCAGCCAAGTAATTCAAGCGGTCTTGGACAATGAGCAGTTCTTC. Its protein is CASSQVIQAVLDNEQFF.

This clone was picked up one time. The genes are TRBV7-9 and TRBJ1-2; no firm D call. CDR1 and CDR2 (germline): SEHNR, FQNEAQ (reference sequence). V lost 0 bases and J 2 bases, leaving 16 bases between the germline ends. The CDR3 length is 17 residues. The DNA for the CDR3 is TGTGCCAGCAGCTTAGCCGTCGAGAGACAACCGAACTATGGCTACACCTTC. Residues: CASSLAVERQPNYGYTF.

This clone was counted between two and nine times. This chain links TRBV30 with TRBJ1-5; possibly TRBD1 for D (6 bases). CDR1 GTSNPN and CDR2 SVGIG come from the germline V gene (reference sequence). V was trimmed by 3 bases and J by 7 bases, leaving 19 bases between them. The CDR3 has 15 residues. The CDR3 region is CAWRDPVGGHQPQHF. As DNA, the CDR3 is TGTGCCTGGAGAGACCCAGTGGGGGGACACCAGCCCCAGCATTTT.

The V call is TRBV10-2, the J call TRBJ1-1; D is undetermined. V was trimmed by 4 bases and J by 8 bases, leaving 20 bases between them. This CDR3 spans 15 amino acids. Germline CDR1 WSHSY, CDR2 SAAADI. The CDR3 region is CASSAIGLIRTEAFF. The DNA of the CDR3 is TGCGCCAGCAGTGCCATCGGACTCATAAGGACGGAAGCTTTCTTT.

V gene TRBV2 combines with J gene TRBJ2-7, with D unresolved. Germline V CDR1 and CDR2: SNHLY, FYNNEI. Trimming removed 6 bases at V and 2 bases at J, with 11 bases between. The CDR3 runs to 13 residues. The CDR3 nucleotides read TGTGCCAGCAGCGCGCCGGGTACCTACGAGCAGTACTTC. Encoded protein: CASSAPGTYEQYF.

The chain carries TRBV7-9 and TRBJ2-3; 12 nucleotides agree with TRBD2. J gave up 5 bases and V 4 bases, and 13 bases lay outside the gene matches. CDR3 size: 18 residues. Germline loops: CDR1 SEHNR, CDR2 FQNEAQ (reference sequence). In DNA form, the CDR3 reads TGTGCCAGCAGCTCCCAGGGATCTAGCGGGGGGGCTCGAGATACGCAGTATTTT. As protein: CASSSQGSSGGARDTQYF.

The V and J genes are TRBV5-5 and TRBJ1-2; unclear D gene. The germline V gene has CDR1 SGHKS and CDR2 YYEKEE (reference sequence). The length of the CDR3 is 15 residues. Between the trimmed V and J ends, which lost 7 bases and 0 bases, there was a span of 16 bases. The CDR3 DNA is TGTGCCAGCGGAGCGGGTAGCACACCTAACTATGGCTACACCTTC. The encoded protein is CASGAGSTPNYGYTF. Filled out from reference TRBV5-5 and TRBJ1-2, the complete variable domain reads DAGVTQSPTHLIKTRGQQVTLRCSPISGHKSVSWYQQVLGQGPQFIFQYYEKEERGRGNFPDRFSARQFPNYSSELNVNALLLGDSALYLCASGAGSTPNYGYTFGSGTRLTVV.

The gene calls are TRBV28 and TRBJ2-4; D is unclear. The CDR3 length is 15 residues. Per germline, CDR1 MDHEN and CDR2 SYDVKM. Deletions cut 6 bases from V and 0 bases from J, with 12 bases between. The CDR3 bases are TGTGCCAGCAGGCCCGGGTTCCTAGCCAAAAACATTCAGTACTTC. Protein: CASRPGFLAKNIQYF.

V is TRBV4-2 and J is TRBJ1-5, with D possibly matching TRBD1 (5 bases). CDR1 is LGHNA and CDR2 is YNFKEQ in the germline V gene. The V gene lost 6 bases and the J gene lost 6 bases, with 21 bases spanning the gap. The CDR3 length is 16 residues. CDR3 in DNA: TGTGCCAGCAGGGGGGAGGCGGGCGAGGTTGGTCAGCCCCAGCATTTT. Its translation is CASRGEAGEVGQPQHF.